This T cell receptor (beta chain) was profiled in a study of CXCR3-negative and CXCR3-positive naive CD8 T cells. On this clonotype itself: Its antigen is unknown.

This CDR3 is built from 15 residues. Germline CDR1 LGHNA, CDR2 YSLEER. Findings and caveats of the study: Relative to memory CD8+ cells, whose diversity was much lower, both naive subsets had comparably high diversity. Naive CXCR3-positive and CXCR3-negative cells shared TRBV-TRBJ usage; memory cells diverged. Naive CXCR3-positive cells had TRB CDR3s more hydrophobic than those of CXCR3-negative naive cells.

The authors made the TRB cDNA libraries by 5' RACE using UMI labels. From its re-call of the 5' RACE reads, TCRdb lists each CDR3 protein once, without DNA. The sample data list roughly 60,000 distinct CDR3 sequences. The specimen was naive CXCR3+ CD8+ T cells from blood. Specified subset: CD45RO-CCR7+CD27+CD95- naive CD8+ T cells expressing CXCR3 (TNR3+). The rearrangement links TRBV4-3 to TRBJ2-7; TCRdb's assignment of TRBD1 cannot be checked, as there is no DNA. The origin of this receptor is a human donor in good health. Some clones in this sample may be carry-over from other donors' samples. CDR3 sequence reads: CASSQDGGTGYEQYF.